This TCR beta chain was recovered during a study of T cell clonality in common variable immunodeficiency. As regards this clone: Its target is not known. The CDR3 end falls 3 residues outside the read, so it is completed with the germline J gene.

CDR1 SEHNR and CDR2 FQNEAQ come from the germline V gene (reference sequence). The CDR3 is 14 amino acids. The V and J ends lost 7 bases and 1 base, in that order; junction bases with no gene match: 1. The table came from immunoSEQ multiplex PCR; TCRdb's copy has only in-frame clones and leaves some out. The data show 20,000 to 30,000 clones, with none appearing a single time. Regarding the study as a whole: Compared with controls, CVID subjects had fewer shared TCRbeta clones. Links between repertoire features and CVID complications were heterogeneity-limited. Fewer deletions and N-nucleotide insertions were reportedly seen in common variable immunodeficiency TCR beta sequences. T cell subpopulation sequencing would be needed to explain CVID clonality.

Sequencing was performed on peripheral blood mononuclear cells. This clonotype was sampled from a human donor with common variable immunodeficiency. The genes are TRBV7-9 and TRBJ2-2, with TRBD2 identical over 9 bases. The CDR3 protein is CASKTSGNTGELFF. CDR3 DNA, as far as it was read: TGTGCCAGCAAGACTAGCGGGAACACCGGGGAG.